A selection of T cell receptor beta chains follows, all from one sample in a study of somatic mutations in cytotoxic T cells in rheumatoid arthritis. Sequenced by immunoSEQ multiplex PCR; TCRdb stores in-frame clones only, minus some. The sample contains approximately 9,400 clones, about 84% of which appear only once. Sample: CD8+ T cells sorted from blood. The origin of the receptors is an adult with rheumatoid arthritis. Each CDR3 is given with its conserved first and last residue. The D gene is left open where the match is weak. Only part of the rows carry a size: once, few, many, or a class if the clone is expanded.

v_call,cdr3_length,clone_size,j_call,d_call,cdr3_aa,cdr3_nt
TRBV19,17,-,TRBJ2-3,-,CASSIILGQVIGDTQYF,TGTGCCAGTAGTATTATTCTGGGGCAGGTCATAGGAGATACGCAGTATTTT
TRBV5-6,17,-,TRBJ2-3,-,CASSPEMRGQFPDTQYF,TGTGCCAGCAGCCCCGAGATGCGGGGGCAGTTTCCAGATACGCAGTATTTT
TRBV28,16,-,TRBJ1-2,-,CASSLGRTEGGYGYTF,TGTGCCAGCAGTTTAGGGCGTACAGAGGGCGGTTATGGCTACACCTTC
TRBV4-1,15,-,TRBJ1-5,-,CASSQVGVSNQPQHF,TGCGCCAGCAGCCAAGTTGGTGTTAGCAATCAGCCCCAGCATTTT
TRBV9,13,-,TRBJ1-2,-,CASSVAANYGYTF,TGTGCCAGCAGCGTGGCAGCCAACTATGGCTACACCTTC
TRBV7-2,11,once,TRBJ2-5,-,CASSLALEQYF,TGTGCCAGCAGCTTAGCATTAGAGCAGTACTTC
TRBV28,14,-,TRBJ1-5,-,CASSFYVSNQPQHF,TGTGCCAGCAGTTTCTATGTTTCCAATCAGCCCCAGCATTTT
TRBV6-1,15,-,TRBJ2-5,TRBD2,CASSPLAGGQETQYF,TGTGCCAGCAGCCCACTAGCGGGGGGGCAGGAGACCCAGTACTTC
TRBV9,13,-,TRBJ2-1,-,CASSEGSWNEQFF,TGTGCCAGCAGTGAAGGGTCTTGGAATGAGCAGTTCTTC
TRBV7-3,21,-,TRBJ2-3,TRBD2,CASSLPISGTSGGKGTDTQYF,TGTGCCAGCAGCTTACCGATTTCCGGGACTAGCGGGGGAAAAGGCACAGATACGCAGTATTTT
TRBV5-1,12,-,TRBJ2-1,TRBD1,CASRITGDEQFF,TGCGCCAGCAGGATCACAGGGGATGAGCAGTTCTTC
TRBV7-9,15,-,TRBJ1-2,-,CASRGLGQANYGYTF,TGTGCCAGCAGGGGTCTGGGGCAAGCTAACTATGGCTACACCTTC
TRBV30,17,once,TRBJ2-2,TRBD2,CAWSVTSGGANAGELFF,TGTGCCTGGAGTGTAACTAGCGGGGGGGCCAACGCCGGGGAGCTGTTTTTT
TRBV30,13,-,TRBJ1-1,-,CAWGDGTNTEAFF,TGTGCCTGGGGCGACGGTACGAACACTGAAGCTTTCTTT
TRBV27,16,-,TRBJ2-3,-,CASSPLSGLEGDTQYF,TGTGCCAGCAGTCCCCTCAGTGGGCTCGAGGGGGATACGCAGTATTTT
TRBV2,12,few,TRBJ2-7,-,CASSGPSYEQYF,TGTGCCAGCAGCGGACCTTCCTACGAGCAGTACTTC
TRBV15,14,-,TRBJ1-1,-,CATSSLGGNTEAFF,TGTGCCACCAGCAGCCTCGGGGGGAACACTGAAGCTTTCTTT
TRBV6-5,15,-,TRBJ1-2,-,CASSYSVGGSPGYTF,TGTGCCAGCAGTTACTCGGTTGGAGGATCCCCTGGCTACACCTTC
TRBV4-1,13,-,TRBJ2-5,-,CASRGLGQETQYF,TGCGCCAGCAGGGGCCTCGGGCAAGAGACCCAGTACTTC
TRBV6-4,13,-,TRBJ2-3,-,CASSDGDTDTQYF,TGTGCCAGCAGTGACGGGGACACAGATACGCAGTATTTT
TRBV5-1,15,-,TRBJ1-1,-,CASSLRGVINTEAFF,TGCGCCAGCAGCTTGCGAGGCGTGATAAACACTGAAGCTTTCTTT
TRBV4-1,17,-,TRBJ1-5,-,CASSQELERHGNQPQHF,TGCGCCAGCAGCCAAGAATTGGAGCGGCATGGCAATCAGCCCCAGCATTTT
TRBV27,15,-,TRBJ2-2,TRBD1,CASSSWDRDTGELFF,TGTGCCAGCAGTTCGTGGGACAGAGACACCGGGGAGCTGTTTTTT
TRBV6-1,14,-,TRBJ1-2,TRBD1,CASSEGTGGLGYTF,TGTGCCAGCAGTGAAGGGACAGGGGGCCTCGGCTACACCTTC
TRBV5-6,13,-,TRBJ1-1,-,CASSLGLNTEAFF,TGTGCCAGCAGCTTGGGTTTGAACACTGAAGCTTTCTTT
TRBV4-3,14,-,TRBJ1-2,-,CASSQERGNYGYTF,TGCGCCAGCAGCCAAGAAAGGGGGAACTATGGCTACACCTTC
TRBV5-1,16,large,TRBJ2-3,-,CASSGINRVGADTQYF,TGCGCCAGCAGCGGAATCAACAGGGTTGGCGCAGATACGCAGTATTTT
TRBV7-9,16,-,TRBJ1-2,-,CASSLLGHLFNYGYTF,TGTGCCAGCAGTTTACTTGGACACCTTTTTAACTATGGCTACACCTTC
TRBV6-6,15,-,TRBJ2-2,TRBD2,CASSTGTSGTGELFF,TGTGCCAGCAGTACCGGGACTAGCGGTACCGGGGAGCTGTTTTTT
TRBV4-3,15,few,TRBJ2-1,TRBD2,CASSLLAGGPNEQFF,TGCGCCAGCAGCCTACTAGCGGGGGGGCCGAATGAGCAGTTCTTC
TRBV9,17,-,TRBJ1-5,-,CASSQGLTATSNQPQHF,TGTGCCAGCAGCCAAGGATTGACAGCCACTAGCAATCAGCCCCAGCATTTT
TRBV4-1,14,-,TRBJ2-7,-,CASSLSAKYYEQYF,TGCGCCAGCAGCCTCTCGGCTAAGTATTACGAGCAGTACTTC
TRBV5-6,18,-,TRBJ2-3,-,CASSFGPNLRASTDTQYF,TGTGCCAGCAGCTTTGGACCAAACCTTCGGGCCAGCACAGATACGCAGTATTTT
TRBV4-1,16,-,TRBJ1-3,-,CASSQEVWLSGNTIYF,TGCGCCAGCAGCCAAGAGGTGTGGCTCTCTGGAAACACCATATATTTT
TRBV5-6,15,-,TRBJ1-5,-,CASSLAGTTNQPQHF,TGTGCCAGCAGCTTGGCCGGGACCACAAATCAGCCCCAGCATTTT
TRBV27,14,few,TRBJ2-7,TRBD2,CASRPSAGRYEQYF,TGTGCCAGCAGACCTTCAGCGGGGCGGTACGAGCAGTACTTC
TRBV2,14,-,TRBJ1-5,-,CASSEYTSNQPQHF,TGTGCCAGCAGTGAATACACTAGCAATCAGCCCCAGCATTTT
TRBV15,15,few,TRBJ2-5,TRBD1,CATSRAQGGGETQYF,TGTGCCACCAGCAGAGCACAGGGGGGCGGAGAGACCCAGTACTTC
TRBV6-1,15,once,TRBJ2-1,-,CASIVLGGSYNEQFF,TGTGCCAGCATAGTCTTAGGGGGCTCCTACAATGAGCAGTTCTTC
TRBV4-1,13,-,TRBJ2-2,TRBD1,CASSQGTVGELFF,TGCGCCAGCAGCCAGGGGACAGTCGGGGAGCTGTTTTTT
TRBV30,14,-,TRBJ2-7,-,CAWSEIGAGAGQYF,TGTGCCTGGAGTGAGATAGGGGCGGGTGCTGGGCAGTACTTC